A selection of T cell receptor beta chains follows, all from one sample in a study of a mutant IDH1 vaccine in newly diagnosed glioma. Here immunoSEQ multiplex PCR was the method, and the copy in TCRdb shows in-frame clones only, minus some. This table has roughly 38,000 clones, about 76% appearing once. These receptors' antigens are unknown. Specimen: PBMCs, collected from a glioma patient whose treatment included an IDH1 peptide vaccine. Receptors were obtained from a man aged 45-65 years with glioma. Each CDR3 is given without its conserved first and last residue. Fields, in order: clone size, D gene, V gene, CDR3 protein. The D gene is left open where the match is weak. Size is omitted from some rows. Given values are once, few, many or a class for expanded clones.

. | . | TRBV6-5 | ASSYRGEAEAF
once | TRBD2 | TRBV2 | ASSEGLAVGTQY
. | . | TRBV7-8 | ASSPRQAVSGQETQY
. | . | TRBV7-9 | ASSLAGASSYEQY
. | . | TRBV5-6 | ASSFGREETQY
. | . | TRBV30 | AWSVGVPGNTIY
. | TRBD1 | TRBV10-3 | AISSGTGRGNTEAF
. | TRBD1 | TRBV6-1 | ASSPDRGGYEQY
medium-sized | TRBD1 | TRBV29-1 | SVDKGTGPYNEQF
few | . | TRBV5-4 | ASSFGYEAF
. | . | TRBV28 | ASRGADRTNQPQH
. | TRBD1 | TRBV10-2 | ASSPGQGGNQPQH
. | . | TRBV5-1 | ASDEVSYEQY
. | . | TRBV29-1 | SVEPGNTQY
. | . | TRBV5-1 | ASSFGGVPTEAF
. | TRBD1 | TRBV10-3 | AINLGTGHNEQF
. | TRBD1 | TRBV5-4 | ASSPGQASYEQY
. | . | TRBV2 | ASLGGDGYT
. | . | TRBV20-1 | SATDNYGYT
. | TRBD1 | TRBV6-1 | ASSRGRTEAF
. | . | TRBV4-3 | ASSLYKARRGNEQY
. | . | TRBV5-6 | ASSLAMGGGYT
. | TRBD1 | TRBV7-2 | ASSKDRGRVGYT
. | . | TRBV14 | ASSQVNVHEQY
. | . | TRBV30 | AWERTEAF
. | . | TRBV5-4 | ASSFLSQGSGELF
. | . | TRBV30 | AWSTLGPPDEQY
. | . | TRBV11-3 | ASSPRAGTYNEQF
. | . | TRBV19 | ASSWGTDEQY
. | . | TRBV5-4 | ASSPGGQMNTEAF
. | . | TRBV29-1 | SARRNSGNTIY
. | . | TRBV7-2 | ASSRQGQPQH
. | TRBD1 | TRBV5-4 | ASSPGTENEQF
. | . | TRBV10-3 | AISESGKTGEQY
. | . | TRBV2 | AGRGTDTQY
. | . | TRBV5-8 | ASRASGNTIY
. | TRBD1 | TRBV28 | ASTRDRDFRY
. | . | TRBV27 | ASRSGSKETQY
. | . | TRBV4-1 | ASSYGTANNEQF
. | . | TRBV11-2 | ASSLDLPGNTIY
medium-sized | . | TRBV27 | ASSLEGREQY
. | . | TRBV19 | ASSIGRGANTEAF
. | TRBD1 | TRBV7-9 | ASSSSGQGNGYT
. | . | TRBV30 | AWSSPYTEAF
. | TRBD1 | TRBV9 | ASSLGTEAYEQY
. | TRBD1 | TRBV2 | ASTGQGATTEAF
few | . | TRBV5-4 | ASSPPGLTGELF
. | . | TRBV2 | ASSETTTGQPQH
few | . | TRBV7-2 | ASSLRDGRRNTIY
. | . | TRBV9 | ASSPTQGPAF
. | TRBD1 | TRBV5-1 | ASSDQGAPNEKLF
. | . | TRBV7-9 | ASSLGPGTYEQY
. | TRBD1 | TRBV5-4 | ASSPTGGFTNTEAF
. | TRBD1 | TRBV19 | ASSNTRGSQY
. | . | TRBV6-6 | ASSYSGEANEKLF
. | . | TRBV7-9 | ASSLNRGSDEQY
. | . | TRBV7-2 | ASSYMGPPSSPLH
. | TRBD1 | TRBV2 | ASSRQGGGGNQPQH
. | . | TRBV2 | ASSGGTSYQETQY
few | . | TRBV5-1 | ASSLSSRSDGYT